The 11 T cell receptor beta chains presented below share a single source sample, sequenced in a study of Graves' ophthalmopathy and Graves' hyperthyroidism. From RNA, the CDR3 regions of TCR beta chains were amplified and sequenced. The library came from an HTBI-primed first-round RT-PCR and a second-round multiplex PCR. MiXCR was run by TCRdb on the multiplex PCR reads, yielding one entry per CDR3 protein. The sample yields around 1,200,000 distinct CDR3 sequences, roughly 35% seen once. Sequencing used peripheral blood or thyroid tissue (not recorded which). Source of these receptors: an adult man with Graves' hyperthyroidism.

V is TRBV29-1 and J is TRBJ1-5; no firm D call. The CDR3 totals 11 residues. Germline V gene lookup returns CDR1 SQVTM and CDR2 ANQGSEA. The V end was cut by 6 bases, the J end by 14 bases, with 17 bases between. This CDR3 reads CSVLPDREEHF. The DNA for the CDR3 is TGCAGCGTCCTTCCGGACCGAGAGGAGCATTTT.

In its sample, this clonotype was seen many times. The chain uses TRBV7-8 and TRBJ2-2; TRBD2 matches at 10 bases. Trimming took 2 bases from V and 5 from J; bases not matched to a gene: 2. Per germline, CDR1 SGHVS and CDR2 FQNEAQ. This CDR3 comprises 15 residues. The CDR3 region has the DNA TGTGCCAGCAGCTTAAAACTAGCGGGGACCGGGGAGCTGTTTTTT. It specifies CASSLKLAGTGELFF.

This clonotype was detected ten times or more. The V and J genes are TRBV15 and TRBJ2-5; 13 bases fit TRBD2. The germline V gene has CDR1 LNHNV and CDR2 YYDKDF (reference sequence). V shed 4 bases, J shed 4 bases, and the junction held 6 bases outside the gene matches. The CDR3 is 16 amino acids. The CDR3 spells CATSTGLAGASETQYF. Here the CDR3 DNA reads TGTGCCACCAGCACTGGACTAGCGGGAGCCTCAGAGACCCAGTACTTC.

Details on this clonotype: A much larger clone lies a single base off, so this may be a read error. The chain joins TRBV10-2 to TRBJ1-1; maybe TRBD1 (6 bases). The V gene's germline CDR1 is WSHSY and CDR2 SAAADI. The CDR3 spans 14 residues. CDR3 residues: CASSSTGERSEAYF. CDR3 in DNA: TGTGCCAGCAGTTCGACAGGAGAAAGATCTGAAGCTTACTTT.

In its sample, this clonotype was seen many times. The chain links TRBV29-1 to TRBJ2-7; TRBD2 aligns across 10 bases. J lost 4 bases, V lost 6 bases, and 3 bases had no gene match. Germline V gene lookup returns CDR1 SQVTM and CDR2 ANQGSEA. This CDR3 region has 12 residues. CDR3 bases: TGCAGCGTGGCTAGCGGGAGTTACGAGCAGTACTTC. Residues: CSVASGSYEQYF.

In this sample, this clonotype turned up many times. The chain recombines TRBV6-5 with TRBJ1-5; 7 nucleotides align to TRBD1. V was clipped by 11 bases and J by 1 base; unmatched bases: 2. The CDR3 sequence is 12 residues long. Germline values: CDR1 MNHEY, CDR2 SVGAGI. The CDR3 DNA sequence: TGTGCCGGGGGACAGAGCAATCAGCCCCAGCATTTT. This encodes CAGGQSNQPQHF.

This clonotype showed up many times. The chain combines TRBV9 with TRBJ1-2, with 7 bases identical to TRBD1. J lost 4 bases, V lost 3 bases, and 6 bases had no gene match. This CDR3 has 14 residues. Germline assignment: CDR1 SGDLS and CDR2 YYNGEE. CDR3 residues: CASSGQGSLYGYTF. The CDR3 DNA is TGTGCCAGCAGCGGACAGGGTTCTCTCTATGGCTACACCTTC.

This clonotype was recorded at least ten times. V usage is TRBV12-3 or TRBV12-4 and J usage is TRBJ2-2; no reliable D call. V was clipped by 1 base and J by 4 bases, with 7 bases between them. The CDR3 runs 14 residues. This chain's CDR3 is CASSLDGATGELFF. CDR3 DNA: TGTGCCAGCAGTTTAGACGGAGCCACCGGGGAGCTGTTTTTT.

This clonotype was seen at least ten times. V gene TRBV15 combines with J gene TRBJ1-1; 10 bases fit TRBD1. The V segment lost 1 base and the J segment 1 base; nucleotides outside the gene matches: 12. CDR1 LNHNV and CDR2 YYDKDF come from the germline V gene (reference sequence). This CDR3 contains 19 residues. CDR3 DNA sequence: TGTGCCACCAGCAGAGTGGGCGGACAGGGGGGCCCAAGGAACACTGAAGCTTTCTTT. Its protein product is CATSRVGGQGGPRNTEAFF.

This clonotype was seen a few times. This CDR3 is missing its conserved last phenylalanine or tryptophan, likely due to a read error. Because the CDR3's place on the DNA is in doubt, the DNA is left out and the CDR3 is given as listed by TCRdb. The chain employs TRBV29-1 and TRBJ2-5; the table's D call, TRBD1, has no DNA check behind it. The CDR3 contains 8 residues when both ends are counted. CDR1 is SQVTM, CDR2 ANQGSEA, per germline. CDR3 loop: CSVIETYR.

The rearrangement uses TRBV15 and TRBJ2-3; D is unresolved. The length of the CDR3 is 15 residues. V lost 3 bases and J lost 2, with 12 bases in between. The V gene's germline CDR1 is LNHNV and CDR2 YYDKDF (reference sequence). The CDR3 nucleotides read TGTGCCACCAGCAGCTTAGGCGGAGTCACAGATACGCAGTATTTT. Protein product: CATSSLGGVTDTQYF. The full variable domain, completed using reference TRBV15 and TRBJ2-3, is DAMVIQNPRYQVTQFGKPVTLSCSQTLNHNVMYWYQQKSSQAPKLLFHYYDKDFNNEADTPDNFQSRRPNTSFCFLDIRSPGLGDTAMYLCATSSLGGVTDTQYFGPGTRLTVL.